One T cell receptor (beta chain) is described in this entry. Its antigen specificity is not known. No base quality values were provided; no much bigger clone lies one nucleotide off. This entry comes from a study of shared clonotypes between healthy human individuals (dated by TCRdb to 2020 to 2022). Turning to the overall study: A few men and a couple of women, aged 18 to 49 years, made up the cohort. For each donor, three plates each were used for CD4 naive and CD4 memory, two plates were used for CD8 naive, and one plate was used for CD8 memory. To estimate repertoire size and how much clonotype sharing occurs between individuals, the study deeply sequenced the blood TCR repertoires of five healthy adults. Different laboratories and diverse techniques were used to prepare libraries and sequence TCR repertoires, to increase sequencing depth and limit assay-specific biases. Each donor's leukapheresis produced roughly between roughly 0.85 and 10 billion PBMCs.

Using the deep immunoSEQ assay, TCR CDR3 regions were amplified from genomic DNA by multiplex PCR. Extracted genomic DNA from each cell subset was spread evenly across all wells of several immunoSEQ 96-well plates, with each plate serving as a replicate. For sorted subsets, each replicate PCR was loaded with 200 to 250 ng genomic DNA, equivalent to 25,000 to 30,000 T cell genomes. The purified libraries were quantified using a Qubit 3.0 fluorometer, sized with a Bioanalyzer 2100, and then quantified again using the KAPA Library Quantification kit. Each immunoSEQ 96-well plate was sequenced on its own single-read 150-cycle Illumina NextSeq 550 flow cell. The published analysis was carried out like this. The immunoSEQ output contained only junctional sequences without quality scores, so filtering could not match that applied to full-length reads. Sequences were annotated with PyIR, a Python wrapper for IgBLAST v1.9, using IMGT germline references to assign V/J genes and CDR3. Reads with weak V/J assignments (E-value above 1e-6), missing CDR3, stop codons, out-of-frame junctions, or ambiguous translated residues were removed. A V3J clonotype was defined by an identical inferred V gene, J gene, and CDR3 amino acid sequence. Percentage overlap between repertoires was calculated by dividing the number of shared unique clonotypes by the size of the smaller repertoire. Richness of each repertoire was evaluated using RTK rarefaction, the Chao1 estimator, and Recon v2.1 estimates of unobserved clonotypes. Generation probabilities were computed with OLGA for all TCRbeta clonotypes obtained by the gDNA method from a handful of donors. As stored in TCRdb, this immuneACCESS dataset retains in-frame rearrangements with V and J assigned. A fraction of the clones does not appear; measured against another copy, unresolved V genes explain less than half of the discrepancy, and the remainder lacks a known reason. The V and J calls and clone size were taken over from that table, and D and trimming were inferred from the DNA. For this sample the table gives about 1 million clones, of which roughly 75% were detected only once. The ten largest account for over 1.3% of the sample.

The donors were healthy, HIV-negative adults who had no recently reported acute infections or vaccinations. Every donor was a Caucasian adult living in Nashville, Tennessee, USA. CD4+ T cells were enriched by magnetic negative selection; naive cells were then positively selected on CD45RA, and the negative fraction formed the memory subset. Blood was collected by leukapheresis, and PBMCs were isolated by Ficoll-Histopaque density gradient centrifugation and then cryopreserved in liquid nitrogen vapor phase. Analytical flow cytometry was used to check the purity and quantity of each magnetically sorted T cell population. Genomic DNA was isolated from each sorted fraction and quantified by UV absorbance on a Nanodrop 2000c. Here is what the overall study found, with its caveats: About 5% of naive CD4, roughly 3.6% of naive CD8, approximately 2% of memory CD4, and less than 0.45% of memory CD8 clonotypes were shared across four donors. Rarefaction of sorted-subset datasets indicated incomplete sequencing despite the large sequencing depth. Because the study included a small number of donors, the genetic and exposure-history diversity represented was limited. Pairwise subsampling led to the expectation that sequencing depth would affect the degree of clonotype sharing among donors. Sampling was restricted to blood, and TCR repertoires in tissue are likely to differ from TCR repertoires in blood. Clonotypes shared by all four sorted-subset donors showed higher generation probabilities than non-shared clonotypes. Naive subsets generally had larger estimated clonotype richness than memory subsets did.

CDR1 is given as WSHSY and CDR2 as SAAADI, both from the germline V gene. The germline ends are 15 bases apart after V is trimmed by 6 bases and J by 0 bases. The CDR3, cysteine through phenylalanine, is 15 amino acids long. Only the CDR3 region is kept as DNA, spanning 45 bases read in frame from base 1. The sequenced sample consisted of memory CD4+ T cells sorted from blood. The cell subset or site label, as the study defines it: CD45RA-negative fraction. The rearrangement joined TRBV10-2 to TRBJ2-7; TRBD1 could be the D gene, as 5 bases match. This sequence was found in a man younger than 35 in good health. Here is the DNA: TGCGCCAGCAGAATGATGACAGAGAGCTCCTACGAGCAGTACTTC. This encodes CASRMMTESSYEQYF.